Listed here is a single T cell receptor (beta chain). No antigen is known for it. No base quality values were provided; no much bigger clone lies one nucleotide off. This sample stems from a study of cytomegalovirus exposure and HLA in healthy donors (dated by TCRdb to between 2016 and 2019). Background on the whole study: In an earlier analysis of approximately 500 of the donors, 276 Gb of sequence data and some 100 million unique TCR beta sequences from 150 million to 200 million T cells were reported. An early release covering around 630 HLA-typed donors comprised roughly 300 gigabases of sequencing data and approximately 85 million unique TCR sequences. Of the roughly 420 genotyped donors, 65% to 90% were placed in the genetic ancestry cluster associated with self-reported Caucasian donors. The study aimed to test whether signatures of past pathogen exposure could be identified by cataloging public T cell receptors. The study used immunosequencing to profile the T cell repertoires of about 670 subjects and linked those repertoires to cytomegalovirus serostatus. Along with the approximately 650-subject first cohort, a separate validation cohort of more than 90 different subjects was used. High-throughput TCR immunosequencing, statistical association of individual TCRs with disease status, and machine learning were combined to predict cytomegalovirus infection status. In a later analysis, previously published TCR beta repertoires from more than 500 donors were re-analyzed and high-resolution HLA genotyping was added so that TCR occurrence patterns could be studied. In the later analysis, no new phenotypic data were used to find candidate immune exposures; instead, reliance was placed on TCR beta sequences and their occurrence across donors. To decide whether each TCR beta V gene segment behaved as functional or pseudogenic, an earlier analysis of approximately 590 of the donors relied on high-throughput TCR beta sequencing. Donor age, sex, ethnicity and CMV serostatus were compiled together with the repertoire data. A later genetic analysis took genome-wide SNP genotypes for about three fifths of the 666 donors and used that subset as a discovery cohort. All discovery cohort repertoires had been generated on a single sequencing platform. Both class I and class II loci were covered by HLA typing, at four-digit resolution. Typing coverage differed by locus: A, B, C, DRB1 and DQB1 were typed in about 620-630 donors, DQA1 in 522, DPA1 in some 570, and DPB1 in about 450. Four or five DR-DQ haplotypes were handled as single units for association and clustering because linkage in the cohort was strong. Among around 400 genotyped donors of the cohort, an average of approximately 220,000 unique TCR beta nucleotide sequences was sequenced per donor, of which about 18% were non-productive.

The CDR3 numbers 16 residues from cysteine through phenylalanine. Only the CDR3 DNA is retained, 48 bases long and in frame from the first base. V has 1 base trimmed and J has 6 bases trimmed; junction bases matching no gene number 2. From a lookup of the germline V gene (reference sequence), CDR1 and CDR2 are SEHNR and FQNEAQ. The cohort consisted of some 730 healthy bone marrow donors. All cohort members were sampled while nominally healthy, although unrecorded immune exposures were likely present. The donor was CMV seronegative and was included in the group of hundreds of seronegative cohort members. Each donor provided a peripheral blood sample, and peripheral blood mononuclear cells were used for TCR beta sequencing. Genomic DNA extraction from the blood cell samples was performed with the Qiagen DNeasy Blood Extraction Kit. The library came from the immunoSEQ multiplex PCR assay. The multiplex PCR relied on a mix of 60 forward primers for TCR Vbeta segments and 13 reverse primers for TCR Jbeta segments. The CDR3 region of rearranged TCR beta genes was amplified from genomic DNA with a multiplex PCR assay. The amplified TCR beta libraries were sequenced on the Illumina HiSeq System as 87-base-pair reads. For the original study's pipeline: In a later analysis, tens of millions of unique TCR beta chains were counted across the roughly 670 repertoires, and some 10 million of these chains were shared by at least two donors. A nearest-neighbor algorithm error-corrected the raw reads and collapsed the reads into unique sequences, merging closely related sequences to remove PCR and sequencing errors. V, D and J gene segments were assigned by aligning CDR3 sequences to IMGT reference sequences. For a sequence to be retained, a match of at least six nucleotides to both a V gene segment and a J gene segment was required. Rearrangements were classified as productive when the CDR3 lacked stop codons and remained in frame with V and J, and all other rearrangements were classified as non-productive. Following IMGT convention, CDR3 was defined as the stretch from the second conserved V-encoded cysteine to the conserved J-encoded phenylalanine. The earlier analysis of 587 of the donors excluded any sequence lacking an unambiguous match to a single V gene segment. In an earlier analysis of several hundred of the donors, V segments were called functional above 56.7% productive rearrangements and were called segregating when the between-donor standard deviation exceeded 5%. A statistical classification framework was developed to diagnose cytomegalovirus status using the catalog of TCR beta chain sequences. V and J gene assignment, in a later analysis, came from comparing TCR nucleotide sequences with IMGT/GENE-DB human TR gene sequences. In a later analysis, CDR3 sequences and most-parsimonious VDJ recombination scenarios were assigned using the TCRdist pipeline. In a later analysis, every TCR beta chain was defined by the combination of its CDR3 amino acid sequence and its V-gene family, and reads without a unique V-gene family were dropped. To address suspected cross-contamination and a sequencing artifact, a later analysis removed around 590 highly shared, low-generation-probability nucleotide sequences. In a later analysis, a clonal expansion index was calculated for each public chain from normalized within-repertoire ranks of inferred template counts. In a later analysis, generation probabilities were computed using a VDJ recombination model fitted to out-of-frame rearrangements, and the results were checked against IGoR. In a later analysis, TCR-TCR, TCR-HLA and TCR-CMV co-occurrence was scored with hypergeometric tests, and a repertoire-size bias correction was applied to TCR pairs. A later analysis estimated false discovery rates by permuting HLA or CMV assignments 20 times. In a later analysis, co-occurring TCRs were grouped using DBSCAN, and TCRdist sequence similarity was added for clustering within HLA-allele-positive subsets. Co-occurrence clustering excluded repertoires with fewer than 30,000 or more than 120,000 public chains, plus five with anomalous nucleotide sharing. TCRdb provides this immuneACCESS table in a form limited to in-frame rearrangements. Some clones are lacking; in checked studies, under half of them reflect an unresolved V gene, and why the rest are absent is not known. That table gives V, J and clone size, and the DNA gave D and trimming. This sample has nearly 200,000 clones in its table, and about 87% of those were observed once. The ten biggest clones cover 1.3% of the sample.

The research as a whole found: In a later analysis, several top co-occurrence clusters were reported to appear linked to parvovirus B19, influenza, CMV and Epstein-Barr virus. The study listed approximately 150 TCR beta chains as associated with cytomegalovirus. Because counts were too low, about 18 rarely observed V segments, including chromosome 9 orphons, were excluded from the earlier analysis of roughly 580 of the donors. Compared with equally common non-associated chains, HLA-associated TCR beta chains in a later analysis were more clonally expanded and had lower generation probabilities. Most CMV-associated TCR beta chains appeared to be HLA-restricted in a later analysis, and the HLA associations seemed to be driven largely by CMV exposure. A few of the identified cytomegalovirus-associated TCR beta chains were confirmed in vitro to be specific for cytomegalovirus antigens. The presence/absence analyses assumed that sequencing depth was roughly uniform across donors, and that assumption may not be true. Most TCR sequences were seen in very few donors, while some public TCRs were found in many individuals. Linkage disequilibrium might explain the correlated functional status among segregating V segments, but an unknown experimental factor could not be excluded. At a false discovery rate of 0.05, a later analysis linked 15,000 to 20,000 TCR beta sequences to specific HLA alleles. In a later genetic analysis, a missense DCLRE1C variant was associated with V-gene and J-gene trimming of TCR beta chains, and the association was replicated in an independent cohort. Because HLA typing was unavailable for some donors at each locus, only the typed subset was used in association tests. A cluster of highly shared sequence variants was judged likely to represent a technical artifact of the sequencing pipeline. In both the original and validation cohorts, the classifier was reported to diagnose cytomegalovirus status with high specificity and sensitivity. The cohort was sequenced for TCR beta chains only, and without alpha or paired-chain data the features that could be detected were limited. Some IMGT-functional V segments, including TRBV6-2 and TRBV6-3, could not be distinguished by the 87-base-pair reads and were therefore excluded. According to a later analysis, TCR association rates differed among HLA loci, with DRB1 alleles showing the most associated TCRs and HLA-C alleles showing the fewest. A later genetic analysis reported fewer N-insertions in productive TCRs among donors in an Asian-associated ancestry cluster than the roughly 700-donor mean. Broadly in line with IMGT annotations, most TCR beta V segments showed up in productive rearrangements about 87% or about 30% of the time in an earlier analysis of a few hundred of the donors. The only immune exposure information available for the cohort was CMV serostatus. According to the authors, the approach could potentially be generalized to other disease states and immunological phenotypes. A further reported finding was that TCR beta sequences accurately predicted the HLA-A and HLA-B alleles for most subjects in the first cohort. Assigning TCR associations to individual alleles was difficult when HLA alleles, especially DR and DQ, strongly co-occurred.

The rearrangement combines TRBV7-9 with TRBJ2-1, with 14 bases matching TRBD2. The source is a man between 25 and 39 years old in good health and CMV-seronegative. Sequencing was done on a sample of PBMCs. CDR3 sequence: CASSLGGLAGGNEQFF. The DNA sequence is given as TGTGCCAGCAGCTTAGGAGGACTAGCGGGGGGCAATGAGCAGTTCTTC.